Listed here are 16 T cell receptor beta chains from one sample, sequenced in a study of blood T cell repertoires in COVID-19. This table comes from immunoSEQ multiplex PCR, and its TCRdb copy is limited to in-frame clones, with some not included. The sample records 100,000 to 150,000 clones, around 87% being singletons. The specimen sequenced was peripheral blood. The receptors stem from a man aged 45-65 years with acute or convalescent COVID-19.

The chain employs TRBV20-1 and TRBJ2-7, with 9 bases aligning to TRBD2. V shed 3 bases and J 2 bases; nucleotides not matched to a gene: 11. This CDR3 spans 16 amino acids. Germline CDR1 reads DFQATT; CDR2 reads SNEGSKA (reference sequence). The CDR3 DNA sequence: TGCAGTGCTAGTAGTAGGCTAGCGGGGACGGCCTACGAGCAGTACTTC. Amino acids: CSASSRLAGTAYEQYF.

V is TRBV11-3 and J is TRBJ1-1, with D possibly TRBD1 on 5 matching bases. This CDR3 region has 15 residues. The V gene's germline CDR1 is SGHNT and CDR2 YENEEA. V was shortened by 5 bases and J by 4 bases, with 17 bases between the two germline ends. The CDR3 DNA is TGTGCCAGCAGCCCTCGTAAGGAGGGGATCACTGAAGCTTTCTTT. Translated: CASSPRKEGITEAFF.

V usage is TRBV25-1 and J usage is TRBJ2-3; 13 bases align to TRBD2. In germline, CDR1 is MGHDK, CDR2 SYGVNS. The V segment lost 8 bases and the J segment 4 bases; nucleotides outside the gene matches: 9. This CDR3 is 16 amino acids long. DNA for the CDR3: TGTGCCAGCCCACCTCTACTAGCGGGAGGGCCAGATACGCAGTATTTT. Translated, it gives CASPPLLAGGPDTQYF.

The gene calls are TRBV19 and TRBJ2-1, with D perhaps matching TRBD1 (6 bases). This CDR3 has 15 residues. V was cut by 1 base and J by 6 bases, with 13 bases left in between. The germline V gene encodes CDR1 LNHDA and CDR2 SQIVND (reference sequence). CDR3 in DNA: TGTGCCAGTAGTATAGGGGGGCGCCAGTTCAATGAGCAGTTCTTC. Encoded protein: CASSIGGRQFNEQFF.

The chain uses TRBV19 and TRBJ1-5; D gene ambiguous. CDR1 and CDR2 (germline): LNHDA, SQIVND (reference sequence). The CDR3 sequence is 14 residues long. V was clipped by 4 bases and J by 0 bases, with 7 bases between them. CDR3 DNA sequence: TGTGCCAGTAGTAAAGAACTTAGCAATCAGCCCCAGCATTTT. It translates to CASSKELSNQPQHF. The full variable domain, completed using reference TRBV19 and TRBJ1-5, is DGGITQSPKYLFRKEGQNVTLSCEQNLNHDAMYWYRQDPGQGLRLIYYSQIVNDFQKGDIAEGYSVSREKKESFPLTVTSAQKNPTAFYLCASSKELSNQPQHFGDGTRLSIL.

The chain carries TRBV23-1 and TRBJ2-3, with 10 bases aligning to TRBD2. TRBV23-1 belongs to the ORF category, with a function that is uncertain. The CDR3 loop spans 18 amino acids. The J segment lost 6 bases and the V segment lost 0 bases, leaving 12 bases of the junction unmatched. This chain's CDR3 is CASSQSRHQREGGDTQYF. As DNA, the CDR3 is TGCGCCAGCAGTCAATCGCGGCATCAGCGGGAGGGCGGGGATACGCAGTATTTT.

The chain carries TRBV28 and TRBJ2-4; 8 bases are shared with TRBD1. The CDR3 is 15 amino acids. Looked up from germline, CDR1 is MDHEN and CDR2 is SYDVKM. The V segment lost 4 bases and the J segment 5 bases; nucleotides outside the gene matches: 7. The CDR3 is CASSSPQGVENIQYF. The CDR3 DNA reads as TGTGCCAGCAGTTCCCCACAGGGGGTTGAAAACATTCAGTACTTC.

The chain employs TRBV5-6 and TRBJ2-4, with 11 bases matching TRBD1. CDR1 SGHDT and CDR2 YYEEEE come from the germline V gene. V was pared by 2 bases and J by 0 bases, with 4 bases of the junction left unmatched. The CDR3 consists of 17 residues. In DNA, the CDR3 is TGTGCCAGCAGCTTAACCGGACAGGGGGCAGCCAAAAACATTCAGTACTTC. It encodes CASSLTGQGAAKNIQYF.

This chain connects TRBV14 to TRBJ1-1; 8 nucleotides align to TRBD1. In germline, CDR1 is SGHDN, CDR2 FVKESK. J gave up 6 bases and V 0 bases, and 12 bases lay outside the gene matches. The CDR3 sequence is 17 residues long. The CDR3 sequence is CASSQEGGWTGRSEAFF. The CDR3 region has the DNA TGTGCCAGCAGCCAAGAAGGAGGTTGGACAGGGCGGTCTGAAGCTTTCTTT.

V gene TRBV7-8 combines with J gene TRBJ2-7, with a possible D match to TRBD2 (6 bases). CDR1 is SGHVS and CDR2 is FQNEAQ in the germline V gene. The CDR3 loop spans 14 amino acids. The V and J ends lost 5 bases and 0 bases respectively, with 11 bases between them. In DNA, the CDR3 is TGTGCCAGCAGCCCTGAGCGGGCCTCCTACGAGCAGTACTTC. Amino acids: CASSPERASYEQYF.

The J gene is TRBJ2-7, the V gene TRBV24-1, with 7 bases aligning to TRBD2. The CDR3 length is 16 residues. The J segment lost 2 bases and the V segment lost 3 bases, leaving 9 bases of the junction unmatched. CDR1 and CDR2 (germline): KGHDR, SFDVKD. CDR3 in amino acids: CATSDGREANTYEQYF. The CDR3 nucleotides are TGTGCCACCAGTGATGGCCGGGAGGCGAACACCTACGAGCAGTACTTC.

J is TRBJ1-1 and V is TRBV28; D perhaps matches TRBD1 (5 bases). Germline lookup yields CDR1 MDHEN and CDR2 SYDVKM. The CDR3 has 15 amino acids. Trimming stripped 5 bases from V and 6 bases from J, with 19 bases between. As DNA, the CDR3 is TGTGCCAGCAGTCCCTCGTCGGGTGGGGGGGCTGAAGCTTTCTTT. Translating gives CASSPSSGGGAEAFF.

The CDR3 reads CASSLEGRQGAEDEQFF. The CDR3 nucleotides are TGTGCCAGCAGCTTAGAGGGGCGACAGGGGGCAGAAGATGAGCAGTTCTTC. The rearrangement uses TRBV11-3 and TRBJ2-1; 10 bases agree with TRBD1. The CDR3 covers 17 residues. Losses at the gene ends were 0 bases for V and 8 bases for J; bases not matched to a gene: 10. The germline V gene has CDR1 SGHNT and CDR2 YENEEA.

The rearrangement joins TRBV27 to TRBJ2-1; D not resolved. Trimming left V 0 bases short and J 8 bases short, with 11 bases between. This CDR3 contains 14 residues. CDR1 MNHEY and CDR2 SMNVEV come from the germline V gene (reference sequence). The CDR3 DNA follows: TGTGCCAGCAGTTTATCGTTAGATTCCGATGAGCAGTTCTTC. This translates into CASSLSLDSDEQFF.

The chain has TRBV3-1 (or the pseudogene TRBV3-2) and TRBJ2-2, with 7 bases matching TRBD1. The CDR3 runs 14 residues. Losses at the gene ends were 7 bases for V and 5 bases for J; bases not matched to a gene: 7. In germline, CDR1 is LGHDT, CDR2 YNNKEL (reference sequence). The CDR3 nucleotides read TGTGCCAGCACAAAGGGGGCGCAAACCGGGGAGCTGTTTTTT. It yields the protein CASTKGAQTGELFF.

The chain combines TRBV21-1 with TRBJ2-5; TRBD2 is taken as the D call from the table, unchecked against the DNA. TRBV21-1 is flagged as a pseudogene. The CDR3 loop spans 11 amino acids. The CDR3 coding sequence is TGTGCCAGCAGCGTCCGGGTGCCCCAGTACTTC. This encodes CASSVRVPQYF.